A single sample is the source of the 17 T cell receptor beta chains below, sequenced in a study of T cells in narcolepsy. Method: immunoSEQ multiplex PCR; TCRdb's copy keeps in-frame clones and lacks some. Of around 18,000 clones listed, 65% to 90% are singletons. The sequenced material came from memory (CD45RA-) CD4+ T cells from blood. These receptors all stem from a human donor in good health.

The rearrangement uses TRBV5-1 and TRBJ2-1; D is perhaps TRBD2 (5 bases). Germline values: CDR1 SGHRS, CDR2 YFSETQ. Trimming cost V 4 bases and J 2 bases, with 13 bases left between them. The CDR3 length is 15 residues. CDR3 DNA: TGCGCCAGCAGCATTCAGCGGAGGCCCTACAATGAGCAGTTCTTC. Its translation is CASSIQRRPYNEQFF.

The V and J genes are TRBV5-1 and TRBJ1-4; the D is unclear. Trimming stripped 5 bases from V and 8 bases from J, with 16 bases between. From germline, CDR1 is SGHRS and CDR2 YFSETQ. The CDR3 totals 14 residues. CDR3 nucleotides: TGCGCCAGCAGGTCAGATCCCTTCGGGGAAAAACTGTTTTTT. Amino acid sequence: CASRSDPFGEKLFF.

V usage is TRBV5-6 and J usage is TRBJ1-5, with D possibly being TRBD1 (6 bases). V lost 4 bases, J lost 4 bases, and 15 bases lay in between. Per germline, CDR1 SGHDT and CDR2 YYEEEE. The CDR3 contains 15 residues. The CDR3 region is CASSRDIDWNQPQHF. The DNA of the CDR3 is TGTGCCAGCAGCAGGGACATAGATTGGAATCAGCCCCAGCATTTT.

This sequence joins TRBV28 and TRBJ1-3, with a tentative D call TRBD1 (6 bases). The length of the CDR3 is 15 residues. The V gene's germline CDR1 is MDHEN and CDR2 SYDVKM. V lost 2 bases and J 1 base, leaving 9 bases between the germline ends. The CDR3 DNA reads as TGTGCCAGCAGTTTAAGGACAGTTTCTGGAAACACCATATATTTT. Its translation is CASSLRTVSGNTIYF.

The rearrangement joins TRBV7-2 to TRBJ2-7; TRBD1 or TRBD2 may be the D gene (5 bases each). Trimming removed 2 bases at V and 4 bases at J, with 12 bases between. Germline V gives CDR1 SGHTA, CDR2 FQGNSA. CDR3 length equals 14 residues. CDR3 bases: TGTGCCAGCAGCTTAAGCGGAGACAGTTACGAGCAGTACTTC. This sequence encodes CASSLSGDSYEQYF.

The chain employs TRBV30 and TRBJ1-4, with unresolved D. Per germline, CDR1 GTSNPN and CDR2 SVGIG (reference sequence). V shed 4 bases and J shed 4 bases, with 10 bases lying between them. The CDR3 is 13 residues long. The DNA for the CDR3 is TGTGCCTGGACCCGGGGATATAATGAAAAACTGTTTTTT. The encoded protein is CAWTRGYNEKLFF.

The CDR3 protein is CASRKPGTSGSYEQYF. CDR3 bases: TGTGCCAGCAGAAAACCCGGGACTAGCGGGAGCTACGAGCAGTACTTC. V gene TRBV28 combines with J gene TRBJ2-7; 14 positions match TRBD2. Germline CDR1 reads MDHEN; CDR2 reads SYDVKM. CDR3 length equals 16 residues. V dropped 6 bases and J dropped 3; count of bases not matched to a gene: 7. Using reference TRBV28 and TRBJ2-7 for the parts outside the CDR3, the full variable domain is DVKVTQSSRYLVKRTGEKVFLECVQDMDHENMFWYRQDPGLGLRLIYFSYDVKMKEKGDIPEGYSVSREKKERFSLILESASTNQTSMYLCASRKPGTSGSYEQYFGPGTRLTVT.

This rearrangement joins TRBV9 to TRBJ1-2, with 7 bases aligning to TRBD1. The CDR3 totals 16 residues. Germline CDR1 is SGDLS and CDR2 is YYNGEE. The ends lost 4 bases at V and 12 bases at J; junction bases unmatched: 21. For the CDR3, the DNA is TGTGCCAGCAGCCCCCGTTGGGGCCGGGACAGAATTTTTCACACCTTC. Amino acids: CASSPRWGRDRIFHTF.

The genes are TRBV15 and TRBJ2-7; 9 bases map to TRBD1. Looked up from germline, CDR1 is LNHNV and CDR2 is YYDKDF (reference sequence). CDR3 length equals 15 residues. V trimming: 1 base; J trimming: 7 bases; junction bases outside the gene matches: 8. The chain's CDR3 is CATSRGDRALGEQYF. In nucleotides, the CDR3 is TGTGCCACCAGCAGAGGGGACAGGGCTTTGGGTGAGCAGTACTTC.

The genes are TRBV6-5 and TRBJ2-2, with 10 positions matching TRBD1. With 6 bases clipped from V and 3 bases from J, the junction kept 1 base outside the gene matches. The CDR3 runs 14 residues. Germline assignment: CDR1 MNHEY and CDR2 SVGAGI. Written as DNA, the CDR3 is TGTGCCAGCAGGACAGGGGGCGACACCGGGGAGCTGTTTTTT. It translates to CASRTGGDTGELFF.

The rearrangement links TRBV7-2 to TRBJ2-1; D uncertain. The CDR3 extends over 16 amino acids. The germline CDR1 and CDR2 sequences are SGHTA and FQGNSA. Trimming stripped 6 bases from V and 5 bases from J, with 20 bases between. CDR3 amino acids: CASRKYVGWGNNEQFF. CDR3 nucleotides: TGTGCCAGCAGAAAATACGTGGGATGGGGAAACAATGAGCAGTTCTTC.

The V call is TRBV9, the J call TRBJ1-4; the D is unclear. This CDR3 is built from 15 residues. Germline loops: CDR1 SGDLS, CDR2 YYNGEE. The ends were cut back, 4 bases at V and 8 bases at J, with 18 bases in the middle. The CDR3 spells CASSPRTLIGEKLFF. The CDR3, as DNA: TGTGCCAGCAGCCCCCGGACCCTCATAGGGGAAAAACTGTTTTTT.

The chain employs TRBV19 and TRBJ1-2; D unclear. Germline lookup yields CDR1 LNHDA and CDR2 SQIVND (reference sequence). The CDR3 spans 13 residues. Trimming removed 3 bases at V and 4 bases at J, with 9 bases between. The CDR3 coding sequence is TGTGCCAGTAGTATCCCCCAGGCCTATGGCTACACCTTC. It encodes CASSIPQAYGYTF.

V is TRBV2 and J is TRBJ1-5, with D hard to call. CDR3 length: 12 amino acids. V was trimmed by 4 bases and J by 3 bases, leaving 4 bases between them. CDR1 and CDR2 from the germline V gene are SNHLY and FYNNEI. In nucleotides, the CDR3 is TGTGCCAGCAGTGGGAACAATCAGCCCCAGCATTTT. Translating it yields CASSGNNQPQHF.

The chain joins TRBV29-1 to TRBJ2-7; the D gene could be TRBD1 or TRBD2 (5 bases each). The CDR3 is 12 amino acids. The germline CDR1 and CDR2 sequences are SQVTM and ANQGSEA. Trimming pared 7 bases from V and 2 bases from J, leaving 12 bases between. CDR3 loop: CSARDGTYEQYF. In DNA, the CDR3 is TGCAGCGCTAGGGACGGTACCTACGAGCAGTACTTC.

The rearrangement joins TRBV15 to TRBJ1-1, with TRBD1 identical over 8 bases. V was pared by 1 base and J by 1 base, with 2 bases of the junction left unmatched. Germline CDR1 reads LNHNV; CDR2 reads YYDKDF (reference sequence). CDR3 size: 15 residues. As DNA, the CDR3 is TGTGCCACCAGCAGAGGAGACAGGGGGAACACTGAAGCTTTCTTT. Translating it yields CATSRGDRGNTEAFF.

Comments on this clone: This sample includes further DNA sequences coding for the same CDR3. CDR3 residues: CASSIRGRDQPQHF. For the CDR3, the DNA is TGTGCCAGTAGTATAAGAGGCAGGGATCAGCCCCAGCATTTT. This chain connects TRBV19 to TRBJ1-5; the D gene is possibly TRBD1 (5 bases). From germline, CDR1 is LNHDA and CDR2 SQIVND (reference sequence). CDR3 length equals 14 residues. Trimming removed 2 bases from V and 5 bases from J, with 10 bases in between.